A single sample is the source of the 28 T cell receptor beta chains below, sequenced in a study of blood T cell repertoires in COVID-19. The protocol was immunoSEQ multiplex PCR, while the TCRdb copy is restricted to in-frame clones and leaves out a portion. The data contain under 200,000 clones, 80% to 90% of them singletons. The sequenced sample consisted of peripheral blood. The receptor set was obtained from a woman aged 80 or older with acute or convalescent COVID-19.

This clone occurred many times. This chain uses TRBV6-6 with TRBJ2-7, with 7 bases aligning to TRBD2. V was clipped by 6 bases and J by 6 bases; unmatched bases: 8. Germline loops: CDR1 MNHNY, CDR2 SVGAGI (reference sequence). CDR3 length equals 13 residues. Written as DNA, the CDR3 is TGTGCCAGCAGAGGACTTGGGGGGGGCGAGCAGTACTTC. Translated: CASRGLGGGEQYF.

The V and J genes are TRBV5-4 and TRBJ1-2; 7 positions agree with TRBD1. The CDR3 length is 14 residues. The junction had 7 bases not matched to a gene; V was cut back by 4 bases and J by 4 bases. The germline V gene encodes CDR1 SGHNT and CDR2 YYREEE (reference sequence). DNA for the CDR3: TGTGCCAGCAGCGTCGACAGGGATAGCTATGGCTACACCTTC. Protein product: CASSVDRDSYGYTF.

The CDR3 is CASSRDRGSAYGYTF. CDR3 nucleotides: TGTGCCAGCAGCCGCGACAGGGGTTCAGCCTATGGCTACACCTTC. The V call is TRBV2, the J call TRBJ1-2; 8 nucleotides match TRBD1. This CDR3 has 15 residues. Germline CDR1 reads SNHLY; CDR2 reads FYNNEI. J was trimmed by 4 bases and V by 6 bases; bases with no gene match: 10.

This clone was found a few times. J is TRBJ1-3 and V is TRBV28; D remains ambiguous. The CDR3 sequence is 14 residues long. Germline V gene data show CDR1 as MDHEN and CDR2 as SYDVKM. Trimming cost V 3 bases and J 3 bases, with 9 bases left between them. The CDR3 is CASSLVQSGNTIYF. DNA of the CDR3: TGTGCCAGCAGTTTGGTACAGAGTGGAAACACCATATATTTT.

The gene calls are TRBV28 and TRBJ1-4; no clear D. Germline V gene sequence: CDR1 MDHEN, CDR2 SYDVKM. This CDR3 has 14 amino acids. The V and J ends lost 2 bases and 3 bases respectively, with 7 bases between them. This chain's CDR3 is CASSLVQSNEKLFF. The CDR3 DNA reads TGTGCCAGCAGTTTAGTACAGTCTAATGAAAAACTGTTTTTT.

This rearrangement joins TRBV27 to TRBJ1-1; no clear D. The CDR3 is made up of 14 amino acids. Per the germline V gene, CDR1 is MNHEY and CDR2 is SMNVEV (reference sequence). V lost 8 bases and J 4 bases, leaving 17 bases between the germline ends. The chain's CDR3 is CASGLLSGSTEAFF. The CDR3 DNA sequence: TGTGCCAGCGGATTACTTTCTGGGAGCACTGAAGCTTTCTTT.

The chain uses TRBV7-2 and TRBJ1-1; TRBD1 matches 7 bases. This CDR3 region has 13 residues. V lost 4 bases to trimming and J lost 7 bases; unmatched junction nucleotides: 6. From germline, CDR1 is SGHTA and CDR2 FQGNSA. The CDR3 sequence: CASSSDRENEAFF. CDR3 nucleotide sequence: TGTGCCAGCAGCTCCGACAGGGAGAATGAAGCTTTCTTT.

The J gene is TRBJ2-1, the V gene TRBV5-1; perhaps TRBD2 as D (6 bases). Germline V gene sequence: CDR1 SGHRS, CDR2 YFSETQ. This CDR3 has 15 amino acids. V was cut by 0 bases and J by 2 bases, with 9 bases left in between. The CDR3: CASSLVAEPYNEQFF. CDR3 DNA sequence: TGCGCCAGCAGCTTGGTAGCGGAACCCTACAATGAGCAGTTCTTC.

This clone showed up just once. V and J are TRBV12-3 or TRBV12-4 and TRBJ2-1, with D hard to call. The CDR3 is 11 residues long. Trimming took off 3 bases at V and 8 bases at J, with 5 bases between the two ends. The CDR3 bases are TGTGCCAGCAGTTTTAGTTATGAGCAGTTCTTC. Translation gives CASSFSYEQFF.

The chain links TRBV10-3 to TRBJ1-4; 8 positions match TRBD1. Germline CDR1 ENHRY, CDR2 SYGVKD. The ends lost 10 bases at V and 7 bases at J; junction bases unmatched: 8. The CDR3 contains 13 residues. The CDR3 loop reads CATRDRNFEKLFF. DNA of the CDR3: TGTGCCACCCGGGACAGGAATTTTGAAAAACTGTTTTTT.

This clone was recorded only once. The chain couples TRBV5-1 to TRBJ1-6, with D unclear. The CDR3 has 16 residues. V lost 0 bases and J 10 bases, leaving 17 bases between the germline ends. Germline V gives CDR1 SGHRS, CDR2 YFSETQ. This CDR3 is CASSLDPSDGRSPLHF. The CDR3 DNA follows: TGCGCCAGCAGCTTGGACCCGTCGGACGGGAGGTCACCCCTCCACTTT.

The chain recombines TRBV3-1 (or the pseudogene TRBV3-2) with TRBJ1-4, with D possibly TRBD1 on 6 matching bases. V lost 4 bases and J 0 bases, leaving 12 bases between the germline ends. Germline-derived CDR1 and CDR2 are LGHDT and YNNKEL (reference sequence). The CDR3 loop spans 16 amino acids. In nucleotides, the CDR3 is TGTGCCAGCAGCCGGGGACACCCTGCAACTAATGAAAAACTGTTTTTT. It codes for CASSRGHPATNEKLFF.

This clone was recorded at least ten times. The rearrangement joins TRBV3-1 (or the pseudogene TRBV3-2) to TRBJ2-1, with TRBD2 matching over 8 bases. Germline V gene lookup returns CDR1 LGHDT and CDR2 YNNKEL (reference sequence). V was clipped by 0 bases and J by 2 bases; unmatched bases: 9. The CDR3 length is 18 residues. The CDR3 loop reads CASSQESSSGWPYNEQFF. Here the CDR3 DNA reads TGTGCCAGCAGCCAAGAGTCGTCTAGCGGGTGGCCCTACAATGAGCAGTTCTTC.

The rearrangement links TRBV12-3 or TRBV12-4 to TRBJ1-6; 7 positions agree with TRBD1. The CDR3 covers 12 residues. With V trimmed by 6 bases and J by 10 bases, 3 bases remained unmatched. CDR3 DNA sequence: TGTGCCAGCAGGACAGGGACCTCACCCCTCCACTTT. Translation gives CASRTGTSPLHF.

The chain carries TRBV5-4 and TRBJ1-2, with D maybe TRBD1 (6 bases). Trimming stripped 6 bases from V and 0 bases from J, with 18 bases between. CDR3 length: 16 residues. Germline CDR1 SGHNT, CDR2 YYREEE (reference sequence). The CDR3 loop reads CASIPRGGLSNYGYTF. DNA for the CDR3: TGTGCCAGCATACCAAGGGGGGGCTTGTCTAACTATGGCTACACCTTC.

This rearrangement joins TRBV7-9 to TRBJ2-3, with D perhaps matching TRBD2 (5 bases). V shed 6 bases and J shed 4 bases, with 11 bases lying between them. The CDR3 is made up of 13 amino acids. The germline V gene has CDR1 SEHNR and CDR2 FQNEAQ (reference sequence). CDR3 in DNA: TGTGCCAGCAGTCGAGACGGGGCAGATACGCAGTATTTT. Its translation: CASSRDGADTQYF.

A word on this clone: Other DNA sequences in this specimen translate into the identical CDR3. The chain has TRBV28 and TRBJ1-2, with 9 positions matching TRBD1. The CDR3 sequence is 13 residues long. Trimming cost V 2 bases and J 5 bases; bases outside gene matches: 0. The germline V gene encodes CDR1 MDHEN and CDR2 SYDVKM. The CDR3 DNA is TGTGCCAGCAGTTTAGGACAGGGGTATGGCTACACCTTC. This codes for CASSLGQGYGYTF.

Here the CDR3 reads CAARSLNEKLFF. The CDR3 coding sequence is TGTGCCGCGCGGTCCCTTAATGAAAAACTGTTTTTT. The V gene is TRBV7-9, the J gene TRBJ1-4; no clear D gene. The length of the CDR3 is 12 residues. Germline V CDR1 and CDR2: SEHNR, FQNEAQ (reference sequence). Deletions cut 11 bases from V and 4 bases from J, with 11 bases between.

Only one count was recorded for this clone. The rearrangement joins TRBV7-2 to TRBJ1-5, with TRBD1 matching 9 bases. The length of the CDR3 is 16 residues. Per the germline V gene, CDR1 is SGHTA and CDR2 is FQGNSA. V gave up 4 bases and J gave up 4 bases; unmatched junction bases: 8. CDR3 DNA sequence: TGTGCCAGCAGCTCCAACTACGGGACAGGGAATCAGCCCCAGCATTTT. Its translation is CASSSNYGTGNQPQHF. The whole variable domain, filled in from reference TRBV7-2 and TRBJ1-5, reads GAGVSQSPSNKVTEKGKDVELRCDPISGHTALYWYRQSLGQGLEFLIYFQGNSAPDKSGLPSDRFSAERTGGSVSTLTIQRTQQEDSAVYLCASSSNYGTGNQPQHFGDGTRLSIL.

The chain recombines TRBV5-4 with TRBJ1-4, with 11 bases aligning to TRBD1. The trim removed 4 bases at V and 7 bases at J, leaving 12 bases unmatched. This CDR3 has 17 residues. Germline CDR1 is SGHNT and CDR2 is YYREEE (reference sequence). The CDR3 DNA is TGTGCCAGCAGCCTAAGGACAGGGGGCCGGGGCGTTGAAAAACTGTTTTTT. Translating gives CASSLRTGGRGVEKLFF. Looking up the rest from reference TRBV5-4 and TRBJ1-4 gives the full variable domain: ETGVTQSPTHLIKTRGQQVTLRCSSQSGHNTVSWYQQALGQGPQFIFQYYREEENGRGNFPPRFSGLQFPNYSSELNVNALELDDSALYLCASSLRTGGRGVEKLFFGSGTQLSVL.

The chain uses TRBV5-6 and TRBJ2-1; D is undetermined. V lost 0 bases, J lost 3 bases, and 7 bases lay in between. CDR3 length: 14 residues. The germline gives CDR1 SGHDT, CDR2 YYEEEE. The CDR3 sequence: CASSLEYSYNEQFF. For the CDR3, the DNA is TGTGCCAGCAGCTTGGAGTACAGCTACAATGAGCAGTTCTTC.

The rearrangement joins TRBV14 to TRBJ1-6; D is ambiguous. The CDR3 has 14 amino acids. Germline CDR1 reads SGHDN; CDR2 reads FVKESK. V was cut by 1 base and J by 11 bases, with 12 bases left in between. CDR3 loop: CASSQGRNDPPLHF. CDR3 nucleotides: TGTGCCAGCAGCCAAGGCAGGAATGATCCACCCCTCCACTTT.

V is TRBV19 and J is TRBJ1-1, with a tentative D call TRBD1 (6 bases). Trimming took off 5 bases at V and 8 bases at J, with 15 bases between the two ends. CDR1 LNHDA and CDR2 SQIVND come from the germline V gene (reference sequence). This CDR3 region has 13 residues. For the CDR3, the DNA is TGTGCCAGTAGTCTAACACAGGGTACCGAAGCTTTCTTT. This codes for CASSLTQGTEAFF.

The chain has TRBV10-3 and TRBJ1-1, with TRBD1 as a possible D gene (6 bases). CDR3 length: 13 amino acids. Trimming took off 7 bases at V and 2 bases at J, with 11 bases between the two ends. In germline, CDR1 is ENHRY, CDR2 SYGVKD. CDR3 amino acids: CAITSDRNTEAFF. CDR3 bases: TGTGCCATCACATCGGACAGAAACACTGAAGCTTTCTTT.

This clone was seen a few times. This chain links TRBV6-5 with TRBJ2-7; 7 bases are shared with TRBD1. Germline V gene lookup returns CDR1 MNHEY and CDR2 SVGAGI. With 6 bases clipped from V and 1 base from J, the junction kept 9 bases outside the gene matches. This CDR3 is built from 15 residues. The DNA for the CDR3 is TGTGCCAGCAGCAAAAACCGGGACAGTTCCTACGAGCAGTACTTC. It is translated as CASSKNRDSSYEQYF.

This chain joins TRBV18 and TRBJ2-1, with D maybe TRBD2 (6 bases). Trimming pared 6 bases from V and 5 bases from J, leaving 14 bases between. The CDR3 loop spans 14 amino acids. The germline CDR1 and CDR2 sequences are KGHSH and LQKENI. The CDR3 spells CASSSDGRDNEQFF. In DNA form, the CDR3 reads TGTGCCAGCTCCAGCGACGGGAGAGACAATGAGCAGTTCTTC.

This chain joins TRBV18 and TRBJ2-1, with a possible D match to TRBD2 (5 bases). Per the germline V gene, CDR1 is KGHSH and CDR2 is LQKENI. V lost 0 bases and J lost 9, with 15 bases in between. CDR3 length equals 15 residues. CDR3 in amino acids: CASSPPSLVESEQFF. CDR3 coding DNA: TGTGCCAGCTCACCACCCTCACTAGTCGAGAGTGAGCAGTTCTTC.

The chain carries TRBV18 and TRBJ2-7, with D maybe TRBD1 (5 bases). The CDR3 runs 14 residues. Trimming removed 2 bases from V and 1 base from J, with 9 bases in between. The germline V gene encodes CDR1 KGHSH and CDR2 LQKENI. CDR3 nucleotides: TGTGCCAGCTCACCATACAGGAATTCCTACGAGCAGTACTTC. It is translated as CASSPYRNSYEQYF.